These 3 T cell receptor beta chains came from one sample sequenced in a study of blood T cell repertoires in COVID-19. Assay used: immunoSEQ multiplex PCR; TCRdb lists only in-frame clones, some missing. Seen here are around 160,000 clones, approximately 79% observed once, and the top ten hold less than 20%. Sample: peripheral blood. These receptors originate from a woman over 75 with acute or convalescent COVID-19.

This chain connects TRBV27 to TRBJ2-5; TRBD1 aligns across 8 bases. This CDR3 region has 14 residues. Losses at the gene ends were 8 bases for V and 7 bases for J; bases not matched to a gene: 12. CDR1 is MNHEY and CDR2 is SMNVEV in the germline V gene (reference sequence). The CDR3 coding sequence is TGTGCCAGCCACGACAGGGGCCACCGTGGGACCCAGTACTTC. Protein sequence: CASHDRGHRGTQYF.

CDR3 coding DNA: TGCGCCAGCAGCCTGGACTCTGGTCTTAACTATGGCTACACCTTC. This encodes CASSLDSGLNYGYTF. The V call is TRBV5-1, the J call TRBJ1-2; D ambiguous. V was pared by 4 bases and J by 1 base, with 14 bases between. This CDR3 is 15 amino acids long. Per germline, CDR1 SGHRS and CDR2 YFSETQ.

The chain couples TRBV6-6 to TRBJ1-1; D ambiguous. Germline lookup yields CDR1 MNHNY and CDR2 SVGAGI (reference sequence). Deletions cut 5 bases from V and 10 bases from J, with 29 bases between. The CDR3 has 17 amino acids. CDR3 nucleotides: TGTGCCAGCAGTCCCACCCCACTGAAGCTTTCTTGGCTAGTAGCTTTCTTT. Residues: CASSPTPLKLSWLVAFF.